Each of the 4 T cell receptor beta chains below was sequenced from the same sample in a study of neurological immune-mediated disorders (dated by TCRdb to about 2019). Libraries came from 5' RACE. The listed sequencing device is Illumina HiSeq 2500. TCRdb passed the public sequencing reads through fastp at Q25 and MiXCR, retaining productive beta sequences. Rows merge per CDR3 protein into single entries with the most common DNA and genes. The sample table contains fewer than 75,000 distinct CDR3 sequences; only one count was recorded for nearly 3.5% of them. The ten largest account for more than 3% of the sample. The specimen was PBMCs. The receptors stem from a man between 40 and 49 years old with multiple sclerosis.

The sample holds many counts of this clonotype. The chain carries TRBV7-9 and TRBJ1-1; the match to TRBD1 covers 7 bases. The V and J ends lost 0 bases and 7 bases, in that order; junction bases with no gene match: 2. The CDR3 is 13 amino acids. CDR1 SEHNR and CDR2 FQNEAQ come from the germline V gene (reference sequence). CDR3 nucleotide sequence: TGTGCCAGCAGCTTAGCAGGGGGCCGTGAAGCTTTCTTT. Translating it yields CASSLAGGREAFF. The full variable domain, its missing parts supplied by reference TRBV7-9 and TRBJ1-1, is DTGVSQNPRHKITKRGQNVTFRCDPISEHNRLYWYRQTLGQGPEFLTYFQNEAQLEKSRLLSDRFSAERPKGSFSTLEIQRTEQGDSAMYLCASSLAGGREAFFGQGTRLTVV.

This clonotype has ten or more counts. This sequence joins TRBV20-1 and TRBJ2-1; TRBD1 aligns across 10 bases. Trimming at V came to 5 bases and at J to 5 bases, leaving 12 bases not matched to a gene. The CDR3 runs to 16 residues. Germline CDR1 reads DFQATT; CDR2 reads SNEGSKA (reference sequence). CDR3 nucleotides: TGCAGTGCTGAGCCGGGACAGGGGACTTCTAACAATGAGCAGTTCTTC. It yields the protein CSAEPGQGTSNNEQFF.

This clonotype appeared many times. The chain links TRBV9 to TRBJ2-1; no clear D. The CDR3 consists of 12 residues. V was shortened by 0 bases and J by 10 bases, with 8 bases between the two germline ends. Germline CDR1 is SGDLS and CDR2 is YYNGEE. CDR3 nucleotide sequence: TGTGCCAGCAGCGTAGACCGAGGCGAGCAGTTCTTC. The encoded protein is CASSVDRGEQFF.

As for this clonotype: This clone may be a read error of a much larger clone one base away. The chain joins TRBV3-1 to TRBJ2-5; 11 bases agree with TRBD2. CDR1 LGHDT and CDR2 YNNKEL come from the germline V gene (reference sequence). The CDR3 is 15 residues long. The CDR3 loop reads CASSQMTSGEENQYF. In DNA form, the CDR3 reads TGTGCCAGCAGCCAAATGACTAGCGGGGAAGAGAACCAGTACTTC.